This T cell receptor beta chain was recorded in a study of T cell clonality in common variable immunodeficiency. Whole-study findings and limits: Reportedly, TCR beta sequences from common variable immunodeficiency showed fewer deletions and N-nucleotide insertions.

CVID and control samples used equivalent genomic DNA input. Only in-frame clones appear in the TCRdb table, and some are missing; sequencing was by immunoSEQ multiplex PCR. The sample has around 19,000 clones, none seen only once; the top ten hold about 2.5%. CDR1 and CDR2 (germline): SGHRS, YFSETQ. This CDR3 comprises 14 residues. The V and J ends lost 0 bases and 2 bases, in that order; junction bases with no gene match: 0. Patients and controls were mostly of Caucasian heritage. This clone was detected a few times. What it binds is not known. The read stops 3 residues short of the end of the CDR3; the missing end is completed from the germline J gene.

The clonotype originates from a human donor with common variable immunodeficiency. This chain connects TRBV5-1 to TRBJ2-7, with 9 bases that match TRBD2. Sequenced sample: peripheral blood mononuclear cells. CDR3 residues: CASSLERGAYEQYF. The CDR3 DNA, read in part, is TGCGCCAGCAGCTTGGAGCGGGGGGCCTACGAG. The variable domain in full, with the rest retrieved from reference TRBV5-1 and TRBJ2-7, is KAGVTQTPRYLIKTRGQQVTLSCSPISGHRSVSWYQQTPGQGLQFLFEYFSETQRNKGNFPGRFSGRQFSNSRSEMNVSTLELGDSALYLCASSLERGAYEQYFGPGTRLTVT.